This TCR beta chain was captured in a study of blood T cell repertoires in COVID-19. Overall study context: Samples taken during acute and convalescent COVID-19 were collected in the United States, Italy and Spain. In each case, the material was cDNA or gDNA derived from T cells, B-cell-depleted T cells, or PBMCs.

Original methodology: Reference gene primer amplification gave estimated nucleated cell counts. Clones were read by immunoSEQ multiplex PCR, and TCRdb kept only the in-frame ones, dropping some. Clonal size and the V and J genes are those of that table, whereas D and trimming came from the DNA. The sample holds roughly 380,000 clones, over 75% seen once. In Seattle, patients joined the study during active infection and were tracked longitudinally. This CDR3 region has 13 residues. V was clipped by 0 bases and J by 3 bases, with 6 bases between them. Per germline, CDR1 ENHRY and CDR2 SYGVKD. Sequencing was done on a sample of peripheral blood. This receptor was taken from a woman between 40 and 50 years old with COVID-19, enrolled during active disease. The chain couples TRBV10-3 to TRBJ2-7; tentative D call: TRBD1 (5 bases). The CDR3 here is CAISESTVYEQYF. CDR3 nucleotide sequence: TGTGCCATCAGTGAGTCGACAGTCTACGAGCAGTACTTC.